What follows is one T cell receptor (beta chain) and its context. This clonotype was counted a few times. What this receptor recognizes is not known. Per-base quality was not reported, and no clone a single base away is much larger than it. The entry originates in a study of T cell repertoires in cytomegalovirus infection (dated by TCRdb to between 2018 and 2021). Some background on the complete study: Recently identified HLA-C-restricted CMV epitopes, whose presentation resists viral immunomodulation, were targeted by peptide stimulations together with well-studied HLA-B-restricted epitopes. Donor HLA type was relevant to the analysis, because carriage of CMV infection together with the matching HLA type was indicated by public TCR beta signatures. Beyond this particular receptor, the publication reports: In both this cohort and an independent roughly 350-donor cohort, the cumulative frequency of public TCR beta family members distinguished carriers of CMV infection plus the relevant HLA type. In the ex vivo response, HLA-C-restricted CMV-specific TCR beta clonotypes were dominant, and in two of eight donors the single most frequent clonotype came from this HLA-C-restricted group.

CDR1 and CDR2, per the germline V gene (reference sequence), are SEHNR and FQNEAQ. From cysteine to phenylalanine, the CDR3 is 17 amino acids long. Only CDR3 DNA remains: 51 bases, in frame from the first base. The junction carries 15 bases between V and J, which are trimmed by 0 bases and 2 bases respectively. The treatment or condition label here, explained by the study, means: in vitro stimulation with specific CMV peptide epitopes to enrich CMV-specific T cells. Reads for this sample came from an Illumina HiSeq 1500. Using fastp trimming at Q25 and MiXCR clonotype assembly, TCRdb reanalyzed the public sequencing data and kept in-frame beta chains. Identical CDR3 protein sequences are pooled into one entry, listed with their most common genes and DNA. This sample is represented by roughly 920,000 distinct CDR3 sequences; more than 25% of them were singletons. The ten largest make up over 12% of the sample.

The chain joins TRBV7-9 to TRBJ2-3; possibly the D gene is TRBD1, per 5 matching bases. The sample in question was cultured CD8+ T cells from PBMCs, obtained from culture after CMV antigen stimulation. The TCR comes from a human donor in good health (CMV status not recorded). Some clones in this sample may be carry-over from other donors' samples. The CDR3 protein: CASSLAQSGLITDTQYF. The DNA sequence follows: TGTGCCAGCAGCTTAGCGCAATCAGGGCTTATCACAGATACGCAGTATTTT.